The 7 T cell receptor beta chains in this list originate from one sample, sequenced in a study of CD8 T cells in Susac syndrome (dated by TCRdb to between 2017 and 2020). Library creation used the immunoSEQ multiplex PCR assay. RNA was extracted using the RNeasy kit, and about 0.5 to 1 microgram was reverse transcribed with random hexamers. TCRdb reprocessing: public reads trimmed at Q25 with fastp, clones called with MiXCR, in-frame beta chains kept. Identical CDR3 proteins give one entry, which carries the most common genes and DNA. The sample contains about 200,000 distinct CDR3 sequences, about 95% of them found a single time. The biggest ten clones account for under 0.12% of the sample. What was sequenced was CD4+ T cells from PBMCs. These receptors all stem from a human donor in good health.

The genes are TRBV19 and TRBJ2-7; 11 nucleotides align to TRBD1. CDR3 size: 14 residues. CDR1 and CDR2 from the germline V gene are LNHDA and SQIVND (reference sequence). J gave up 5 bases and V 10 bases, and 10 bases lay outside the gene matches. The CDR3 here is CATSRDRGFHEQYF. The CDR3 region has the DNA TGTGCCACCAGCCGGGACAGGGGGTTCCACGAGCAGTACTTC.

For the CDR3, the DNA is TGTGCCTGGTCCAGTAGGTTATATGGCTACACCTTC. Its translation is CAWSSRLYGYTF. The rearrangement joins TRBV30 to TRBJ1-2; D uncertain. The V gene lost 5 bases and the J gene lost 5 bases, with 12 bases spanning the gap. Looked up from germline, CDR1 is GTSNPN and CDR2 is SVGIG (reference sequence). There are 12 residues in the CDR3.

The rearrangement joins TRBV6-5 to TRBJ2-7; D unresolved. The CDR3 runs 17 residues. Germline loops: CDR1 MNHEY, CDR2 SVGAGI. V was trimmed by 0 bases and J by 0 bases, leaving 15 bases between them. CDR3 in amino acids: CASSYSMAARTSYEQYF. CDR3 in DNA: TGTGCCAGCAGTTACTCGATGGCAGCCAGGACCTCCTACGAGCAGTACTTC.

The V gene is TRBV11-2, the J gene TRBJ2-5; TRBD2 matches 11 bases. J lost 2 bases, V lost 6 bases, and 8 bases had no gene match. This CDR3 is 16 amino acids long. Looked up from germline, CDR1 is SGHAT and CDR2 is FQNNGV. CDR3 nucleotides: TGTGCCAGCAGTCCGGGGACTAGCGGAAGTCAAGAGACCCAGTACTTC. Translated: CASSPGTSGSQETQYF.

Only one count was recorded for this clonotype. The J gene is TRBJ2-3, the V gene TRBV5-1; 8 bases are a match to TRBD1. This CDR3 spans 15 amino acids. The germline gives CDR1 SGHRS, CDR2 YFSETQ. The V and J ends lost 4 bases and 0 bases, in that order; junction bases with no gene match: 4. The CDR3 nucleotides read TGCGCCAGCAGCCCGGGACAGGCAAGCACAGATACGCAGTATTTT. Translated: CASSPGQASTDTQYF.

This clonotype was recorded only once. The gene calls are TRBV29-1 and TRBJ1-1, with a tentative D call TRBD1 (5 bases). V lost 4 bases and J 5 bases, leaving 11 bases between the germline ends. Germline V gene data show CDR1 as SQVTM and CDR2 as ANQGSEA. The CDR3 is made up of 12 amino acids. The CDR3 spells CSVVGEGTEAFF. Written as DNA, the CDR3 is TGCAGCGTTGTAGGTGAGGGGACTGAAGCTTTCTTT.

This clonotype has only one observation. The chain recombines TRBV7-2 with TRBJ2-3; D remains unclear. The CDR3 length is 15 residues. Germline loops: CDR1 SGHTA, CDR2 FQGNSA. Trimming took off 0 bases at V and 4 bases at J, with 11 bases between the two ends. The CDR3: CASSLASWYSDTQYF. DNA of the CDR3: TGTGCCAGCAGCTTAGCGTCTTGGTATTCAGATACGCAGTATTTT.